Presented here are 11 T cell receptor beta chains from one specimen sequenced in a study of blood T cell repertoires in COVID-19. Using immunoSEQ multiplex PCR, the repertoire was profiled, and TCRdb retains in-frame clones only, with some absent. The data contain some 140,000 clones, around 85% of them singletons. Sample: peripheral blood. These receptors were obtained from a woman aged 80 or over with acute or convalescent COVID-19.

The chain is built from TRBV6-5 and TRBJ1-4; TRBD1 matches 10 bases. This CDR3 region has 13 residues. CDR1 is MNHEY and CDR2 is SVGAGI in the germline V gene. With V trimmed by 6 bases and J by 6 bases, 1 base remained unmatched. The CDR3 here is CASRTGGYEKLFF. The CDR3, as DNA: TGTGCCAGCAGGACAGGGGGCTATGAAAAACTGTTTTTT.

The CDR3 here is CAWRSFSGVQETQYF. The CDR3 DNA reads as TGTGCCTGGAGGTCATTTAGCGGGGTCCAAGAGACCCAGTACTTC. The chain is built from TRBV30 and TRBJ2-5; 8 nucleotides agree with TRBD2. With 3 bases clipped from V and 1 base from J, the junction kept 7 bases outside the gene matches. Looked up from germline, CDR1 is GTSNPN and CDR2 is SVGIG (reference sequence). This CDR3 has 15 amino acids.

The chain recombines TRBV4-3 with TRBJ2-2; 14 bases agree with TRBD2. Trimming cost V 4 bases and J 5 bases; bases outside gene matches: 12. This CDR3 comprises 19 residues. Germline-derived CDR1 and CDR2 are LGHNA and YSLEER. The CDR3 protein is CASSPFVGGLAGGTGELFF. CDR3 coding DNA: TGCGCCAGCAGCCCATTCGTTGGAGGACTAGCGGGGGGAACCGGGGAGCTGTTTTTT.

The chain carries TRBV6-2 or TRBV6-3 and TRBJ1-1; D unclear. Trimming took 4 bases from V and 0 from J, leaving 6 bases between them. Germline V gene data show CDR1 as MNHEY and CDR2 as SVGEGT. The CDR3 loop spans 13 amino acids. The CDR3 nucleotides read TGTGCCAGCAGTTTACGGGTGAACACTGAAGCTTTCTTT. Translation gives CASSLRVNTEAFF.

This chain uses TRBV29-1 with TRBJ1-2; possibly TRBD1 for D (6 bases). V gave up 1 base and J gave up 8 bases, with 14 bases separating them. This CDR3 spans 13 amino acids. Per germline, CDR1 SQVTM and CDR2 ANQGSEA. The DNA of the CDR3 is TGCAGCGTTGAAGGTTCAGGGGAAGGGGGCTACACCTTC. This gives the protein CSVEGSGEGGYTF.

The chain employs TRBV3-1 (or the pseudogene TRBV3-2) and TRBJ2-1, with 7 bases lining up with TRBD1. The CDR3 length is 12 residues. Germline trimming cut 3 bases from V and 10 bases from J; bases unmatched to any gene: 3. Germline V lookup: CDR1 LGHDT, CDR2 YNNKEL (reference sequence). DNA for the CDR3: TGTGCCAGCAGCCACCCACAGGGGGAGCAGTTCTTC. This gives the protein CASSHPQGEQFF.

This chain links TRBV5-1 with TRBJ1-1; D gene ambiguous. V lost 4 bases to trimming and J lost 0 bases, with 7 bases between them. CDR3 length: 13 residues. Germline CDR1 SGHRS, CDR2 YFSETQ. As DNA, the CDR3 is TGCGCCAGCAGCCCCCCTTTGAACACTGAAGCTTTCTTT. Protein product: CASSPPLNTEAFF.

The V call is TRBV5-1, the J call TRBJ1-2; 8 bases fit TRBD1. The CDR3 sequence is 15 residues long. V lost 0 bases, J lost 1 base, and 2 bases stayed unmatched. The V gene's germline CDR1 is SGHRS and CDR2 YFSETQ. The CDR3 nucleotides are TGCGCCAGCAGCTTGGCAGGGGGCGGTAACTATGGCTACACCTTC. Translated, it gives CASSLAGGGNYGYTF.

This clone was detected a few times. The rearrangement uses TRBV7-2 and TRBJ2-7; D perhaps matches TRBD1 (6 bases). The CDR3 runs 15 residues. V gave up 4 bases and J gave up 3 bases, with 16 bases separating them. Germline CDR1 and CDR2: SGHTA and FQGNSA. The CDR3 reads CASSSQGSAIYEQYF. The CDR3 DNA sequence: TGTGCCAGCAGCTCACAGGGATCGGCTATCTACGAGCAGTACTTC.

Worth noting for this clone: At one of its ends the junction is not consistent with the germline gene, which may arise from a read error. The chain uses TRBV7-7 and TRBJ1-1; TRBD1 matches 8 bases. This CDR3 has 13 amino acids. Per the germline V gene, CDR1 is SSHAT and CDR2 is FNYEAQ (reference sequence). The DNA of the CDR3 is TGTGCTAGCAGCTTAGACAGGGGCAGTGAAGCTTTCTTT. It is translated as CASSLDRGSEAFF.

The chain joins TRBV19 to TRBJ1-2, with D possibly TRBD1 on 6 matching bases. The germline V gene encodes CDR1 LNHDA and CDR2 SQIVND (reference sequence). The CDR3 loop spans 15 amino acids. V gave up 6 bases and J gave up 8 bases, with 22 bases separating them. In DNA, the CDR3 is TGTGCCAGTAGAGAAAGTTGGGACACGTCTTTCGGCTACACCTTC. Its protein is CASRESWDTSFGYTF.